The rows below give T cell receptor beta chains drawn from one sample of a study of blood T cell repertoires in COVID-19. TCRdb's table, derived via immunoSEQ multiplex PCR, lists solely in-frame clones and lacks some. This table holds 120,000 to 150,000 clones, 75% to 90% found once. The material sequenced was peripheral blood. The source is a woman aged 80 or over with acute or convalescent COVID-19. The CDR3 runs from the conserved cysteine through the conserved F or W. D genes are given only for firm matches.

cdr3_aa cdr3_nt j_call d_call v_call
CASSLAEGYEQYF TGCGCCAGCAGCTTGGCCGAGGGCTACGAGCAGTACTTC TRBJ2-7 - TRBV5-1
CASSGYSRDRLTF TGTGCCAGCAGTGGATATAGTCGGGACAGGTTGACCTTC TRBJ1-2 TRBD1 TRBV28
CASSEAVPNNVLAKNIQYF TGTGCCAGCAGTGAAGCAGTCCCGAACAATGTCCTCGCCAAAAACATTCAGTACTTC TRBJ2-4 - TRBV2
CASSLDRTRNTQYF TGTGCCAGCAGCTTAGATCGGACTCGGAATACGCAGTATTTT TRBJ2-3 - TRBV27
CASTKERSNTEAFF TGTGCCAGCACTAAAGAGAGATCGAACACTGAAGCTTTCTTT TRBJ1-1 - TRBV2
CASSPGLTSGYTF TGTGCCAGCTCACCGGGACTAACGAGTGGCTACACCTTC TRBJ1-2 - TRBV18
CASSPWGDYGYTF TGTGCCAGTAGCCCGTGGGGGGACTATGGCTACACCTTC TRBJ1-2 - TRBV19
CASSPAFGGQMNTEAFF TGTGCCAGCTCACCTGCTTTTGGGGGACAGATGAACACTGAAGCTTTCTTT TRBJ1-1 TRBD1 TRBV18
CASSDRGVGGDEQFF TGTGCCAGCAGCGACAGAGGGGTGGGAGGCGATGAGCAGTTCTTC TRBJ2-1 - TRBV11-2
CASSLKFAGQGLTDTQYF TGCGCCAGCAGCTTGAAGTTTGCAGGACAGGGGTTGACAGATACGCAGTATTTT TRBJ2-3 TRBD1 TRBV5-1